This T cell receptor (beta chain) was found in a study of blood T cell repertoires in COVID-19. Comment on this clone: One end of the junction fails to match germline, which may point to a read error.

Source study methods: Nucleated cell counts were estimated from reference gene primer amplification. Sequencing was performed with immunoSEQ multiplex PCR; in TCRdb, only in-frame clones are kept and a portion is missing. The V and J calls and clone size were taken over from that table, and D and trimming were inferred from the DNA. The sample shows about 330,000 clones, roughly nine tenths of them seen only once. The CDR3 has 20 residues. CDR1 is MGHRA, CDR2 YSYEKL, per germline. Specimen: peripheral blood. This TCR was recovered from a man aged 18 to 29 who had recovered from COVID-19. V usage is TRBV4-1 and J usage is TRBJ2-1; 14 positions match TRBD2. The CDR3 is CASRQVVGTSGRGSYNEQFF. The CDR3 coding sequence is TGCGCCAGCAGACAAGTTGTCGGGACTAGCGGGAGAGGCTCCTACAATGAGCAGTTCTTC.